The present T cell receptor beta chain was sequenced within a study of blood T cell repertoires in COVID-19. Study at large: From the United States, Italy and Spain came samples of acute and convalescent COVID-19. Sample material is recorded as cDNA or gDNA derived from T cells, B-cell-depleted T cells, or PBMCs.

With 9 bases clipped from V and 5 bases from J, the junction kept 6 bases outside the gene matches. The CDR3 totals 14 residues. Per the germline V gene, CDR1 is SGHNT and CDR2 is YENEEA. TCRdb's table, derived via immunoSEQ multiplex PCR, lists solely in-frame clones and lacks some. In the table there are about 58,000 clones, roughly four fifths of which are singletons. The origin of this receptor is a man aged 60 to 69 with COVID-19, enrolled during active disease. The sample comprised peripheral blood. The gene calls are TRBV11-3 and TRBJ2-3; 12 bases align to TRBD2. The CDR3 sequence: CASSTSGSIDTQYF. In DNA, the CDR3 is TGTGCCAGTTCGACTAGCGGGAGTATAGATACGCAGTATTTT.